This is a list of T cell receptor beta chains from one sample in a study of preoperative IRX-2 immunotherapy in early breast cancer. The method was immunoSEQ multiplex PCR; TCRdb's version includes in-frame clones alone and lacks a portion of them. The table lists roughly 30,000 clones, about four fifths of them singletons. The input for sequencing was lymph node tissue, taken from a patient treated with IRX-2 immunotherapy. The receptors were sampled from a human donor with breast cancer. CDR3s include the opening cysteine and the closing phenylalanine or tryptophan. D genes are given only for firm matches. Clone sizes are given selectively: once, few, many, or a class where the clone is expanded.

>.|TRBV6-8|TRBJ2-2|.
CASSYIPPTDYGELFF
TGTGCCAGCAGTTATATCCCACCGACAGACTACGGGGAGCTGTTTTTT
>few|TRBV6-8|TRBJ1-1|.
CASNAGGRKNTEAFF
TGTGCCAGCAACGCCGGAGGACGAAAGAACACTGAAGCTTTCTTT
>few|TRBV18|TRBJ1-1|.
CASSPAGTEAFF
TGTGCCAGCTCACCAGCAGGGACCGAAGCTTTCTTT
>.|TRBV19|TRBJ2-1|.
CASSIGSRVNEQFF
TGTGCCAGTAGTATAGGGTCCCGGGTCAATGAGCAGTTCTTC
>few|TRBV7-2|TRBJ2-2|.
CASSVTSGTGELFF
TGTGCCAGCAGCGTTACCTCTGGCACCGGGGAGCTGTTTTTT
>.|TRBV18|TRBJ1-1|.
CASSPQQLGLGNTEAFF
TGTGCCAGCTCACCACAGCAGCTCGGGCTGGGGAACACTGAAGCTTTCTTT
>.|TRBV4-1|TRBJ2-1|.
CASSQDGEGSTEQFF
TGCGCCAGCAGCCAAGATGGTGAAGGGTCCACTGAGCAGTTCTTC
>.|TRBV5-1|TRBJ1-6|.
CASSLFRNNSPLHF
TGCGCCAGCAGCTTGTTCCGGAATAATTCACCCCTCCACTTT
>.|TRBV19|TRBJ1-5|.
CASSHRGEGQPQHF
TGTGCCAGTAGTCATCGGGGTGAGGGTCAGCCCCAGCATTTT
>.|TRBV14|TRBJ2-7|TRBD1
CASSPRGDRVYEQYF
TGTGCCAGCAGCCCCCGTGGGGACAGGGTTTACGAGCAGTACTTC
>.|TRBV18|TRBJ2-5|.
CASSAGTQETQYF
TGTGCCAGCTCGGCCGGGACCCAAGAGACCCAGTACTTC
>.|TRBV10-2|TRBJ2-7|.
CASSDAAKFPYEQYF
TGCGCCAGCAGTGACGCGGCTAAATTCCCCTACGAGCAGTACTTC
>.|TRBV28|TRBJ1-1|TRBD1
CASGGTGGFNTEAFF
TGTGCCAGCGGGGGGACAGGGGGCTTCAACACTGAAGCTTTCTTT
>.|TRBV19|TRBJ2-5|.
CASSVSGTEETQYF
TGTGCCAGTAGTGTATCCGGGACGGAAGAGACCCAGTACTTC
>.|TRBV30|TRBJ1-4|.
CACHKGNREKLFF
TGTGCCTGTCACAAGGGGAATAGGGAAAAACTGTTTTTT
>few|TRBV6-8|TRBJ1-3|.
CASSYSGVGASGNTIYF
TGTGCCAGCAGTTACAGCGGGGTCGGAGCCTCTGGAAACACCATATATTTT
>.|TRBV29-1|TRBJ1-2|TRBD1
CSVENRDRVNYGYTF
TGCAGCGTTGAGAACCGGGACAGGGTAAACTATGGCTACACCTTC
>.|TRBV5-1|TRBJ1-1|.
CASSLVDRTANTEAFF
TGCGCCAGCAGCTTGGTAGACCGGACAGCTAACACTGAAGCTTTCTTT
>.|TRBV19|TRBJ2-2|.
CASSILVGRTTGELFF
TGTGCCAGTAGTATTCTGGTAGGAAGGACGACCGGGGAGCTGTTTTTT
>.|TRBV6-4|TRBJ2-3|.
CASSYRFPRWSTDTQYF
TGTGCCAGCAGTTACCGCTTTCCTCGGTGGAGCACAGATACGCAGTATTTT
>once|TRBV5-1|TRBJ2-7|.
CASSYWTAQDYEQYF
TGCGCCAGCAGCTACTGGACAGCCCAGGACTACGAGCAGTACTTC
>.|TRBV28|TRBJ1-5|.
CATRGGPDGAVRPQHF
TGTGCCACTAGGGGCGGGCCAGACGGTGCGGTGAGACCCCAGCATTTT
>.|TRBV28|TRBJ1-4|.
CASRSHRAGRDEKLFF
TGTGCCAGCAGAAGCCACAGGGCCGGAAGGGATGAAAAACTGTTTTTT
>.|TRBV18|TRBJ1-1|.
CASSPTSRDTEAFF
TGTGCCAGCTCACCGACCTCTCGGGACACTGAAGCTTTCTTT
>.|TRBV19|TRBJ2-2|.
CASSMIPRRGLTGELFF
TGTGCCAGTAGTATGATTCCGCGCAGGGGATTGACCGGGGAGCTGTTTTTT
>.|TRBV5-1|TRBJ2-7|TRBD1
CASSFWDSSSYEQYF
TGCGCCAGCAGCTTTTGGGACAGCAGCTCCTACGAGCAGTACTTC
>.|TRBV28|TRBJ1-2|.
CASSEQGFYGYTF
TGTGCCAGCAGTGAACAGGGATTCTATGGCTACACCTTC
>.|TRBV28|TRBJ1-2|.
CASSYESLYGYTF
TGTGCCAGCAGTTACGAAAGCCTCTATGGCTACACCTTC
>.|TRBV19|TRBJ2-7|.
CASRRQDTSYEQYF
TGTGCCAGTAGGCGTCAGGACACCTCTTACGAGCAGTACTTC
>.|TRBV30|TRBJ2-7|TRBD1
CAWSKTGATYEQYF
TGTGCCTGGAGTAAAACAGGGGCAACCTACGAGCAGTACTTC
>.|TRBV6-8|TRBJ2-7|.
CASNPRSGQSYEQYF
TGTGCCAGCAATCCCAGATCGGGACAAAGCTACGAGCAGTACTTC
>.|TRBV6-7|TRBJ2-1|TRBD2
CASWERGGNEQFF
TGTGCCAGCTGGGAGCGGGGAGGCAATGAGCAGTTCTTC
>once|TRBV6-8|TRBJ2-7|TRBD2
CASKSGSSYEQYF
TGTGCCAGCAAGAGCGGGAGCTCCTACGAGCAGTACTTC
>.|TRBV9|TRBJ1-3|.
CAVQFSGNTIYF
TGTGCCGTCCAATTCTCTGGAAACACCATATATTTT
>.|TRBV7-6|TRBJ2-3|TRBD2
CASSPREAGGYTDTQYF
TGTGCCAGCAGCCCCAGGGAAGCGGGAGGGTACACAGATACGCAGTATTTT
>.|TRBV29-1|TRBJ2-2|.
CSVDTRPDSGELFF
TGCAGCGTTGATACCAGGCCTGACTCCGGGGAGCTGTTTTTT
>.|TRBV11-3|TRBJ2-7|.
CASSLGWGANEQYF
TGTGCCAGCAGCTTGGGTTGGGGGGCCAACGAGCAGTACTTC
>.|TRBV29-1|TRBJ2-1|TRBD2
CSVEPLGGTKDNEQFF
TGCAGCGTTGAACCCCTGGGAGGGACTAAGGACAATGAGCAGTTCTTC
>.|TRBV15|TRBJ2-5|TRBD2
CATSKGLAEETQYF
TGTGCCACCAGCAAAGGACTAGCGGAAGAGACCCAGTACTTC
>.|TRBV19|TRBJ2-7|.
CASSIDHTGFYEQYF
TGTGCCAGTAGTATAGATCACACAGGATTCTACGAGCAGTACTTC
>.|TRBV19|TRBJ1-3|.
CASSNTGTLNTIYF
TGTGCCAGTAGTAACACCGGGACCTTAAACACCATATATTTT